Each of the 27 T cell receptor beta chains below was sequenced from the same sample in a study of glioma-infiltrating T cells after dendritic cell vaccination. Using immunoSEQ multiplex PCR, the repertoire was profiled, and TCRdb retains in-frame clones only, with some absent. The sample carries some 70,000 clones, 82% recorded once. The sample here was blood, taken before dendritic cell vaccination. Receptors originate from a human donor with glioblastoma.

In nucleotides, the CDR3 is TGTGCCAGTAGTATCCCTAGCGGGGGGCACAATGAGCAGTTCTTC. It yields the protein CASSIPSGGHNEQFF. The chain has TRBV19 and TRBJ2-1, with 11 bases aligning to TRBD2. Trimming at V came to 3 bases and at J to 5 bases, leaving 3 bases not matched to a gene. Germline assignment: CDR1 LNHDA and CDR2 SQIVND (reference sequence). The length of the CDR3 is 15 residues.

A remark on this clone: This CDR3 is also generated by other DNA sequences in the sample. The CDR3 bases are TGTGCCAGCAGCTGGACCGGGACTAGCGGAAGCTCCTACAATGAGCAGTTCTTC. Encoded protein: CASSWTGTSGSSYNEQFF. V usage is TRBV5-6 and J usage is TRBJ2-1; TRBD2 agrees at 11 bases. Trimming cost V 3 bases and J 0 bases; bases outside gene matches: 8. The CDR3 totals 18 residues. The germline V gene has CDR1 SGHDT and CDR2 YYEEEE.

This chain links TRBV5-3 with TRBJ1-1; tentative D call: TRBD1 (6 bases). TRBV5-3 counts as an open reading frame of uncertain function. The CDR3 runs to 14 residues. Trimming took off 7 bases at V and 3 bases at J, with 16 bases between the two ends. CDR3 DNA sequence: TGTGCCAGACCCCCGAAGGGGGTTGACACTGAAGCTTTCTTT. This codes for CARPPKGVDTEAFF.

The CDR3 protein is CASGGTVVYGYTF. The DNA of the CDR3 is TGTGCCAGCGGCGGGACAGTGGTTTATGGCTACACCTTC. The chain links TRBV28 to TRBJ1-2; the match to TRBD1 covers 7 bases. The CDR3 has 13 residues. With V trimmed by 8 bases and J by 5 bases, 8 bases remained unmatched. Germline V gives CDR1 MDHEN, CDR2 SYDVKM.

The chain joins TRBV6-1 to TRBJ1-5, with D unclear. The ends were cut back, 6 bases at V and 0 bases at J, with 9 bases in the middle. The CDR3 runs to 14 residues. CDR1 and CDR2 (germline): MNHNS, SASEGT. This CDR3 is CASSAANSNQPQHF. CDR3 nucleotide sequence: TGTGCCAGCAGCGCGGCCAATAGCAATCAGCCCCAGCATTTT.

CDR3 sequence reads: CASSLVDSEETQYF. CDR3 in DNA: TGCGCCAGCAGCTTGGTCGACAGCGAAGAGACCCAGTACTTC. The genes are TRBV5-1 and TRBJ2-5; perhaps TRBD1 as D (5 bases). The germline gives CDR1 SGHRS, CDR2 YFSETQ. The CDR3 is 14 residues long. The V and J ends lost 0 bases and 3 bases respectively, with 9 bases between them.

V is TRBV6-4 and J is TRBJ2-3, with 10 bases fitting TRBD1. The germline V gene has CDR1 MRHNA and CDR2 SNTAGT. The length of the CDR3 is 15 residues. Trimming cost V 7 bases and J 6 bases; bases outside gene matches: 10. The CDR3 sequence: CASNEGTGERDTQYF. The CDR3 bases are TGTGCCAGCAATGAAGGGACAGGGGAGAGGGATACGCAGTATTTT.

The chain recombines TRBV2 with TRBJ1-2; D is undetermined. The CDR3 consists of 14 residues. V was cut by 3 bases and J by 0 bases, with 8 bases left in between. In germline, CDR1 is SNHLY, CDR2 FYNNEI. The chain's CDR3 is CASSEAGANYGYTF. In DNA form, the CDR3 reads TGTGCCAGCAGTGAGGCGGGAGCTAACTATGGCTACACCTTC.

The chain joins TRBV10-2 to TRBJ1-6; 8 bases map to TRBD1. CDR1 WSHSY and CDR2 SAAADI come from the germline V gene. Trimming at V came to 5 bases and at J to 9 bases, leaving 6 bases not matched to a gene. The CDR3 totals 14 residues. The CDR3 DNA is TGCGCCAGCAGTCCCGGACAGGGCGGTTCACCCCTCCACTTT. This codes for CASSPGQGGSPLHF.

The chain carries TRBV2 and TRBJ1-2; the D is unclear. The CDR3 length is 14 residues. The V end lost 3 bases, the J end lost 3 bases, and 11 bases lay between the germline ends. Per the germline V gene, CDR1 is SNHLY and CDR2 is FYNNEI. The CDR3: CASSEIGEDYGYTF. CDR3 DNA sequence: TGTGCCAGCAGTGAGATAGGTGAGGACTATGGCTACACCTTC.

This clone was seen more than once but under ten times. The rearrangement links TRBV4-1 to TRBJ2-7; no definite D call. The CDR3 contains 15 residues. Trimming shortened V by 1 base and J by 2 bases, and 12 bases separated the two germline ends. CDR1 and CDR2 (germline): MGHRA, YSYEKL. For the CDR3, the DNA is TGCGCCAGCAGCCAAGGGGTCGGCGGAACCTACGAGCAGTACTTC. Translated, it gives CASSQGVGGTYEQYF.

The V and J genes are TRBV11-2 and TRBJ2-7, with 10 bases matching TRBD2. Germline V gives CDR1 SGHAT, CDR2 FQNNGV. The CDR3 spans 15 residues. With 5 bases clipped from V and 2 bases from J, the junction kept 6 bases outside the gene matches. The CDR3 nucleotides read TGTGCCAGCAGCCAGGGACTAGCGTTCACCTACGAGCAGTACTTC. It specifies CASSQGLAFTYEQYF.

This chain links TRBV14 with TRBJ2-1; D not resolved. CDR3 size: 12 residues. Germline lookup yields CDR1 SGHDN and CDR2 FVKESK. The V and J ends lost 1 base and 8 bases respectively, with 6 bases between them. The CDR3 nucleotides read TGTGCCAGCAGCCAAGGACTCGATGAGCAGTTCTTC. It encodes CASSQGLDEQFF.

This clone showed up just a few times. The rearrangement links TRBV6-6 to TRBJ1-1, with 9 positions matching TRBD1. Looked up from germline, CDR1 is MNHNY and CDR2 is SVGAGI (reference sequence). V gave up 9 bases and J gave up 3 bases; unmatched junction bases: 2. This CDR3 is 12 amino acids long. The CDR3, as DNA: TGTGCCAGTACAGGGGGCTACACTGAAGCTTTCTTT. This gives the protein CASTGGYTEAFF.

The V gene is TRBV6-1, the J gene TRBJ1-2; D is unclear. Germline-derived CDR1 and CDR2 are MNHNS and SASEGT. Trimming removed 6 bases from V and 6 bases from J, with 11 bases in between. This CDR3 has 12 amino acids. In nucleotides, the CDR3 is TGTGCCAGCAGGAGAAGTCTTGATGGCTACACCTTC. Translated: CASRRSLDGYTF.

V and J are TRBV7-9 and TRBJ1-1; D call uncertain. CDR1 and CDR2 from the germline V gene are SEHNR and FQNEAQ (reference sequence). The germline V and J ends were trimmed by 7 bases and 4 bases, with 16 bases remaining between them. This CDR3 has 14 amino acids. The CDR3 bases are TGTGCCAGCACCCGGGGATCGGGGAGCACTGAAGCTTTCTTT. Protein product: CASTRGSGSTEAFF.

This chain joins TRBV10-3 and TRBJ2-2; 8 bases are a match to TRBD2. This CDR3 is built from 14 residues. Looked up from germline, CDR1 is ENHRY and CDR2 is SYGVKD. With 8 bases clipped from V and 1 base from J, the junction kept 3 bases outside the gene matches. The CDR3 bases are TGTGCCATCGAAAGCGGGGGGAACACCGGGGAGCTGTTTTTT. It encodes CAIESGGNTGELFF.

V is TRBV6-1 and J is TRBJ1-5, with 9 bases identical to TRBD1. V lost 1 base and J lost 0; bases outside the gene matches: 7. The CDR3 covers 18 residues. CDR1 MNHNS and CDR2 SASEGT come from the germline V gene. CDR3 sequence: CASSEVLSTGGSNQPQHF. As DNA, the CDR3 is TGTGCCAGCAGTGAAGTCCTTTCGACAGGGGGTAGCAATCAGCCCCAGCATTTT.

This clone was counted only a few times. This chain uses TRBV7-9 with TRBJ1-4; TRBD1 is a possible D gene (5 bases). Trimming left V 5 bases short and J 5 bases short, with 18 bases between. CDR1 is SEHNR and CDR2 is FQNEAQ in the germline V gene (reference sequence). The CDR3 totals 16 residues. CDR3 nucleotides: TGTGCCAGCAGCCACAGAAACATGGGGCTAAATGAAAAACTGTTTTTT. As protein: CASSHRNMGLNEKLFF.

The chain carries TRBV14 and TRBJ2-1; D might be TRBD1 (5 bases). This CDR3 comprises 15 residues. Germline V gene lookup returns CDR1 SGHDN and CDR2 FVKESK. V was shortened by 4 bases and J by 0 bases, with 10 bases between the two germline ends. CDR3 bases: TGTGCCAGCAGCCCGTCGACAGTCTCCTACAATGAGCAGTTCTTC. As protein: CASSPSTVSYNEQFF.

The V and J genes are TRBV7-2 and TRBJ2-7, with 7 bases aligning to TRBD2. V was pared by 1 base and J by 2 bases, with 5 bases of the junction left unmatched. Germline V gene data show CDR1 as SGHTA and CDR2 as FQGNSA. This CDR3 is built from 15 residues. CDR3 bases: TGTGCCAGCAGCTTAGTAATGGGGAGGGCCTACGAGCAGTACTTC. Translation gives CASSLVMGRAYEQYF.

As DNA, the CDR3 is TGTGCCAGCAGACTTAGCGGGGGGGCCACCGGGGAGCTGTTTTTT. This translates into CASRLSGGATGELFF. The chain carries TRBV2 and TRBJ2-2; 11 bases fit TRBD2. V lost 6 bases to trimming and J lost 4 bases; unmatched junction nucleotides: 4. The CDR3 extends over 15 amino acids. Germline assignment: CDR1 SNHLY and CDR2 FYNNEI.

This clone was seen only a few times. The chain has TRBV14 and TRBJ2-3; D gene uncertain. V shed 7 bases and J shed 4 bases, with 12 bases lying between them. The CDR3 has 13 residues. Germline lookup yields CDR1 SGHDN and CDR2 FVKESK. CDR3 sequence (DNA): TGTGCCAGCAAAGGCAGGCTCGCAGATACGCAGTATTTT. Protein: CASKGRLADTQYF.

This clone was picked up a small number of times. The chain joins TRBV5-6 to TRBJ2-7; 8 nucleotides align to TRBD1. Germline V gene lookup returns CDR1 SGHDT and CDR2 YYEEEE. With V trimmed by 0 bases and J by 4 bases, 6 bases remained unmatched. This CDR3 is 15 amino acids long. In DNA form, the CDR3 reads TGTGCCAGCAGCTTGGGCGACAGGGGTGGGTACGAGCAGTACTTC. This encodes CASSLGDRGGYEQYF.

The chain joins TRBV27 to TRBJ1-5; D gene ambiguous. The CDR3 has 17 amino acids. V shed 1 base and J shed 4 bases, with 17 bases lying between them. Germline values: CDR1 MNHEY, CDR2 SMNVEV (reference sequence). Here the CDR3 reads CASSLFGVGKFNQPQHF. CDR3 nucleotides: TGTGCCAGCAGTTTATTCGGGGTGGGCAAATTTAATCAGCCCCAGCATTTT.

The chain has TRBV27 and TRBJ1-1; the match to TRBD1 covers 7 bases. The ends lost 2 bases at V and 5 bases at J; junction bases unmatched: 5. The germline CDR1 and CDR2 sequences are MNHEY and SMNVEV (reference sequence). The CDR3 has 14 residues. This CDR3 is CASSLGAGGTEAFF. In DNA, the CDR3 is TGTGCCAGCAGTTTAGGGGCAGGGGGTACTGAAGCTTTCTTT.

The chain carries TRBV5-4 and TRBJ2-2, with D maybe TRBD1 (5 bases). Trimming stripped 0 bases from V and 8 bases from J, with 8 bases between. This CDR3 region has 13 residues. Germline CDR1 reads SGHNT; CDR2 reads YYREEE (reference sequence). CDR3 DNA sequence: TGTGCCAGCAGCTTGGGTGGGGCGGGGGAGCTGTTTTTT. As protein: CASSLGGAGELFF.